Following are 15 T cell receptor beta chains from one sample sequenced in a study of T cells in Graves' hyperthyroidism and ophthalmopathy. Amplified regions were TCR beta CDR3 sequences from RNA transcripts. RT-PCR in the first round (using the HTBI primer set) targeted the TCR CDR3. A single record per CDR3 protein comes from TCRdb applying MiXCR to the multiplex PCR reads. This sample carries under 400,000 distinct CDR3 sequences, around 20% of them seen once, and the ten largest clones take about 50%. Sequencing was performed on blood. The receptors were gathered from a woman between 50 and 59 years old with Graves' hyperthyroidism.

This clonotype was recorded a few times. The rearrangement joins TRBV19 to TRBJ2-5; D is unresolved. This CDR3 comprises 14 residues. The germline CDR1 and CDR2 sequences are LNHDA and SQIVND (reference sequence). V was trimmed by 4 bases and J by 5 bases, leaving 14 bases between them. As DNA, the CDR3 is TGTGCCAGTAGTAAGGGAATGATCGGGGAGACCCAGTACTTC. This sequence encodes CASSKGMIGETQYF.

There are a few counts of this clonotype. The V call is TRBV20-1, the J call TRBJ1-6; D is possibly TRBD1 (5 bases). V was shortened by 3 bases and J by 11 bases, with 8 bases between the two germline ends. The CDR3 runs 11 residues. Germline V lookup: CDR1 DFQATT, CDR2 SNEGSKA (reference sequence). CDR3 nucleotides: TGCAGTGCTAGCCTGGGGGCACCCCTCCACTTT. Protein product: CSASLGAPLHF.

This clonotype was picked up many times. This sequence joins TRBV6-1 and TRBJ2-7; possibly TRBD1 for D (6 bases). This CDR3 has 14 amino acids. Germline V CDR1 and CDR2: MNHNS, SASEGT. V was pared by 6 bases and J by 2 bases, with 14 bases between. CDR3 sequence reads: CASSHREGPYEQYF. DNA for the CDR3: TGTGCCAGCAGCCACAGGGAAGGTCCCTACGAGCAGTACTTC.

This clonotype was detected ten times or more. V and J are TRBV12-3 or TRBV12-4 and TRBJ2-1; D may correspond to TRBD1 or TRBD2 (5 bases each). V was clipped by 7 bases and J by 5 bases, with 12 bases between them. The CDR3 has 13 residues. CDR3 coding DNA: TGTGCCAGCATCCGGGACGCCGACAATGAGCAGTTCTTC. Its translation is CASIRDADNEQFF.

V usage is TRBV18 and J usage is TRBJ2-2, with 13 bases that match TRBD2. V shed 0 bases, J shed 2 bases, and the junction held 0 bases outside the gene matches. The CDR3 has 17 residues. CDR1 and CDR2 from the germline V gene are KGHSH and LQKENI. The CDR3 is CASSPPGLAGNTGELFF. Written as DNA, the CDR3 is TGTGCCAGCTCACCACCGGGACTAGCGGGAAACACCGGGGAGCTGTTTTTT. The whole variable domain, filled in from reference TRBV18 and TRBJ2-2, reads NAGVMQNPRHLVRRRGQEARLRCSPMKGHSHVYWYRQLPEEGLKFMVYLQKENIIDESGMPKERFSAEFPKEGPSILRIQQVVRGDSAAYFCASSPPGLAGNTGELFFGEGSRLTVL.

This clonotype occurred many times. J is TRBJ1-4 and V is TRBV2; D unresolved. The germline V gene has CDR1 SNHLY and CDR2 FYNNEI. Trimming removed 2 bases at V and 4 bases at J, with 8 bases between. The CDR3 totals 14 residues. The CDR3 reads CASSELDFNEKLFF. CDR3 nucleotides: TGTGCCAGCAGTGAACTGGACTTTAATGAAAAACTGTTTTTT.

This clonotype came up many times. The V gene is TRBV6-5, the J gene TRBJ1-3, with a weak D call TRBD1 (6 bases). The V end lost 2 bases, the J end lost 4 bases, and 15 bases lay between the germline ends. Per germline, CDR1 MNHEY and CDR2 SVGAGI. This CDR3 comprises 16 residues. In DNA form, the CDR3 reads TGTGCCAGCAGTTACGTGGGGGGCGTGAAAGGAAACACCATATATTTT. Translating gives CASSYVGGVKGNTIYF.

This rearrangement joins TRBV6-5 to TRBJ2-3; 9 nucleotides align to TRBD2. Germline assignment: CDR1 MNHEY and CDR2 SVGAGI. The CDR3 loop spans 19 amino acids. J gave up 4 bases and V 2 bases, and 16 bases lay outside the gene matches. This CDR3 is CASSYPEGLAGSWADTQYF. Here the CDR3 DNA reads TGTGCCAGCAGTTACCCCGAGGGGCTAGCGGGGAGTTGGGCAGATACGCAGTATTTT.

This clonotype has at least ten counts. The chain employs TRBV2 and TRBJ2-2; 7 positions match TRBD2. Germline V CDR1 and CDR2: SNHLY, FYNNEI. Unmatched junction bases numbered 4, after V lost 2 bases and J lost 4 bases. The CDR3 is 15 residues long. Here the CDR3 reads CASSEIASGTGELFF. The CDR3 nucleotides are TGTGCCAGCAGTGAAATTGCTAGCGGCACCGGGGAGCTGTTTTTT. The full variable domain, in which reference TRBV2 and TRBJ2-2 provide the parts outside the CDR3, is EPEVTQTPSHQVTQMGQEVILRCVPISNHLYFYWYRQILGQKVEFLVSFYNNEISEKSEIFDDQFSVERPDGSNFTLKIRSTKLEDSAMYFCASSEIASGTGELFFGEGSRLTVL.

This clonotype was counted between two and nine times. The CDR3 loop reads CASSRGTGENTGELFF. CDR3 nucleotides: TGTGCCAGCAGTCGAGGGACAGGGGAAAACACCGGGGAGCTGTTTTTT. The rearrangement joins TRBV7-3 to TRBJ2-2, with TRBD1 matching 10 bases. V lost 6 bases to trimming and J lost 2 bases; unmatched junction nucleotides: 6. Per germline, CDR1 SGHTA and CDR2 FQGTGA. The CDR3 runs 16 residues.

This clonotype was picked up a small number of times. One junction end does not reproduce the germline sequence, and a read error may be involved. The rearrangement uses TRBV20-1 and TRBJ2-1, with 8 bases matching TRBD1. Germline loops: CDR1 DFQATT, CDR2 SNEGSKA (reference sequence). This CDR3 contains 15 residues. Here the CDR3 reads CSARGDRSSYNEQFF. The CDR3 DNA follows: TGCAGTGCCAGAGGGGACAGGAGCTCCTACAATGAGCAGTTCTTC.

This clonotype was found many times. CDR3 DNA sequence: TGTGCCAGCAGTACCAACCTAGCGGGAGGATCACACGAGCAGTACTTC. Protein: CASSTNLAGGSHEQYF. V and J are TRBV2 and TRBJ2-7; 11 nucleotides line up with TRBD2. The CDR3 is 16 amino acids. The V segment lost 5 bases and the J segment 5 bases; nucleotides outside the gene matches: 11. CDR1 is SNHLY, CDR2 FYNNEI, per germline.

This clonotype was counted a few times. The gene calls are TRBV19 and TRBJ1-5, with 7 bases that match TRBD1. Germline loops: CDR1 LNHDA, CDR2 SQIVND (reference sequence). The V gene end was trimmed by 5 bases and the J gene end by 3 bases; junction bases not matched to a gene: 7. This CDR3 is built from 15 residues. The CDR3 DNA sequence: TGTGCCAGTAGTTCCAGACAGGGTATCAATCAGCCCCAGCATTTT. The encoded protein is CASSSRQGINQPQHF.

The chain has TRBV20-1 and TRBJ1-3; unclear D gene. This CDR3 has 16 amino acids. V gave up 0 bases and J gave up 0 bases, with 12 bases separating them. Germline values: CDR1 DFQATT, CDR2 SNEGSKA (reference sequence). The DNA for the CDR3 is TGCAGTGCTAGAGACTTCTCAGATATCTCTGGAAACACCATATATTTT. Amino acids: CSARDFSDISGNTIYF.

Many counts were recorded for this clonotype. The chain combines TRBV12-3 or TRBV12-4 with TRBJ1-1; D is perhaps TRBD1 (5 bases). V lost 1 base and J 11 bases, leaving 11 bases between the germline ends. This CDR3 is built from 12 residues. CDR3 sequence reads: CASSLGQGLAFF. DNA of the CDR3: TGTGCCAGCAGTTTAGGTCAGGGTTTGGCTTTCTTT.